This entry features one T cell receptor beta chain sequence. This sample is drawn from a study of blood T cell repertoires in COVID-19. Germline V gene data show CDR1 as SGHNT and CDR2 as YYREEE (reference sequence). The CDR3 is 18 residues long. Germline trimming cut 7 bases from V and 4 bases from J; bases unmatched to any gene: 18. The repertoire was sequenced with immunoSEQ multiplex PCR; TCRdb's copy has only in-frame clones and lacks some. The data contain 250,000 to 300,000 clones, roughly 90% of them singletons. The receptor comes from a woman aged 45-65 years who had recovered from COVID-19. Source material: peripheral blood. V is TRBV5-4 and J is TRBJ2-3; 10 bases line up with TRBD2. The CDR3 reads CASEKRGGSRKVADTQYF. The CDR3 nucleotides read TGTGCCAGCGAAAAGCGGGGGGGCTCTCGGAAAGTTGCAGATACGCAGTATTTT.